The clone carrying this T cell receptor beta chain was picked up a small number of times. The record originates from a study of T-cell memory formation after mild COVID-19. Overall study: Each donor largely had its own TCR clusters.

TCRdb analysed the 5' RACE reads with MiXCR anew, one entry per CDR3 protein. Seen here are around 310,000 distinct CDR3 sequences, about 13% observed once, and the top ten hold over 20%. CDR1 and CDR2 from the germline V gene are SGHRS and YFSETQ. The ends lost 4 bases at V and 6 bases at J; junction bases unmatched: 5. The CDR3 runs to 13 residues. Material: PBMCs or a T cell subset sorted from them (not recorded which). The chain has TRBV5-1 and TRBJ2-7, with 9 bases matching TRBD1. The sequence was collected from a young man who had mild COVID-19 (a few samples of this study predate the infection). Cell type and time point are not known. The CDR3 nucleotides are TGCGCCAGCAGCCCCACAGGGGGCTTCGAGCAGTACTTC. It specifies CASSPTGGFEQYF.